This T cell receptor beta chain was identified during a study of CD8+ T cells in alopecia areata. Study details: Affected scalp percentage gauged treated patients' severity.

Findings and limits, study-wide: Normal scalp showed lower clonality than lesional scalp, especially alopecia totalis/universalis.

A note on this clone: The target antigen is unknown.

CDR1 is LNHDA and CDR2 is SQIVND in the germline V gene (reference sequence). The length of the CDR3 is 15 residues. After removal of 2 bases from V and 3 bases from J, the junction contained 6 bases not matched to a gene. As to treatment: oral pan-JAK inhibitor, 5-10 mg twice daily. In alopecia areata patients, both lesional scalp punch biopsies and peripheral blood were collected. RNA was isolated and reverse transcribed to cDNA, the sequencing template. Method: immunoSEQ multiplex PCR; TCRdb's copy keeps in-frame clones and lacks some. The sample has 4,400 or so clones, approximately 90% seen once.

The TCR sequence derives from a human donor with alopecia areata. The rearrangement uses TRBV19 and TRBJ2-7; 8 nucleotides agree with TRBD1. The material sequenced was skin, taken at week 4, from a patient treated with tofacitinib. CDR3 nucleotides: TGTGCCAGTAGTATATACGGGACAGGAATCTACGAGCAGTACTTC. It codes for CASSIYGTGIYEQYF.